This entry lists 12 T cell receptor beta chains sequenced from one sample in a study of CD8+ T cells in alopecia areata. RNA, once extracted, was reverse transcribed into cDNA for use as the sequencing template. Produced via immunoSEQ multiplex PCR; TCRdb's table is partial and in-frame only. Of 80,000 or so clones listed, approximately 72% are singletons. Sample treatment: oral pan-JAK inhibitor, 5-10 mg twice daily. The sample consisted of CD8+ T cells sorted from blood, taken at week 24, from a patient treated with tofacitinib. Source of these receptors: a human donor with alopecia areata.

Remarks on this clone: The sample holds other DNA sequences that translate to the same CDR3. The chain joins TRBV7-9 to TRBJ2-3; 7 bases map to TRBD2. After removal of 5 bases from V and 0 bases from J, the junction contained 2 bases not matched to a gene. In germline, CDR1 is SEHNR, CDR2 FQNEAQ (reference sequence). The CDR3 is 14 residues long. CDR3 sequence: CASSLSGSTDTQYF. The CDR3 DNA follows: TGTGCCAGCAGCCTTAGCGGGAGCACAGATACGCAGTATTTT.

This chain uses TRBV4-3 with TRBJ2-3, with TRBD2 matching 11 bases. The CDR3 covers 17 residues. The germline gives CDR1 LGHNA, CDR2 YSLEER. The V segment lost 0 bases and the J segment 4 bases; nucleotides outside the gene matches: 6. As DNA, the CDR3 is TGCGCCAGCAGCCAAGATAAAAAACTAGCGGGGGCAGATACGCAGTATTTT. Protein: CASSQDKKLAGADTQYF.

Only a few counts were recorded for this clone. This chain uses TRBV7-8 with TRBJ1-6; 9 nucleotides align to TRBD1. Looked up from germline, CDR1 is SGHVS and CDR2 is FQNEAQ. After removal of 2 bases from V and 4 bases from J, the junction contained 6 bases not matched to a gene. The CDR3 extends over 17 amino acids. The CDR3 sequence: CASSLFVGTGYNSPLHF. The CDR3 nucleotides read TGTGCCAGCAGCTTATTCGTCGGGACAGGGTATAATTCACCCCTCCACTTT.

The chain has TRBV6-1 and TRBJ1-1; 7 bases agree with TRBD1. V shed 4 bases and J 3 bases; nucleotides not matched to a gene: 14. The CDR3 totals 17 residues. Germline-derived CDR1 and CDR2 are MNHNS and SASEGT. CDR3 bases: TGTGCCAGCAGTGTACCTGAAAACAGGGGCAGGGACACTGAAGCTTTCTTT. Its translation is CASSVPENRGRDTEAFF.

This chain uses TRBV7-9 with TRBJ2-7, with TRBD1 matching 8 bases. The germline CDR1 and CDR2 sequences are SEHNR and FQNEAQ (reference sequence). Trimming removed 4 bases from V and 2 bases from J; junction bases left unmatched: 10. This CDR3 is 16 amino acids long. The CDR3 sequence is CASSSPRTGLAYEQYF. CDR3 sequence (DNA): TGTGCCAGCAGCTCCCCAAGGACAGGGCTGGCCTACGAGCAGTACTTC.

The chain is built from TRBV29-1 and TRBJ1-2; no firm D call. This CDR3 spans 11 amino acids. Germline V gene sequence: CDR1 SQVTM, CDR2 ANQGSEA. The ends were cut back, 1 base at V and 8 bases at J, with 8 bases in the middle. DNA for the CDR3: TGCAGCGTTGAAGGTCAGAACGGCTACACCTTC. This codes for CSVEGQNGYTF. The whole variable domain, filled in from reference TRBV29-1 and TRBJ1-2, reads SAVISQKPSRDICQRGTSLTIQCQVDSQVTMMFWYRQQPGQSLTLIATANQGSEATYESGFVIDKFPISRPNLTFSTLTVSNMSPEDSSIYLCSVEGQNGYTFGSGTRLTVV.

In this sample, this clone turned up many times. One junction end does not reproduce the germline sequence, and a read error may be involved. The rearrangement uses TRBV5-4 and TRBJ2-7, with a weak D call TRBD1 (6 bases). The CDR3 totals 15 residues. CDR1 is SGHNT, CDR2 YYREEE, per germline (reference sequence). The CDR3 region has the DNA TGCGCCAGCAGCCAGGGTCTAACAGGGTTCTACGAGCAGTACTTC. It codes for CASSQGLTGFYEQYF.

CDR3 bases: TGTGCCAGCAGCTTTCTCGGACGGAGCCAACTTTATAGCAATCAGCCCCAGCATTTT. Its translation is CASSFLGRSQLYSNQPQHF. The J gene is TRBJ1-5, the V gene TRBV7-8; the D is unclear. CDR3 length: 19 amino acids. Germline V CDR1 and CDR2: SGHVS, FQNEAQ. V shed 3 bases and J shed 0 bases, with 21 bases lying between them. Together with reference TRBV7-8 and TRBJ1-5, the CDR3 gives the full variable domain: GAGVSQSPRYKVAKRGQDVALRCDPISGHVSLFWYQQALGQGPEFLTYFQNEAQLDKSGLPSDRFFAERPEGSVSTLKIQRTQQEDSAVYLCASSFLGRSQLYSNQPQHFGDGTRLSIL.

V gene TRBV10-3 combines with J gene TRBJ2-6; D remains ambiguous. V was clipped by 0 bases and J by 1 base, with 13 bases between them. This CDR3 contains 18 residues. Germline CDR1 and CDR2: ENHRY and SYGVKD. Here the CDR3 reads CAISESYRLDSGANVLTF. DNA for the CDR3: TGTGCCATCAGTGAGTCGTATAGGCTGGATTCTGGGGCCAACGTCCTGACTTTC.

This clone has a handful of counts. The chain carries TRBV29-1 and TRBJ1-2; unclear D gene. V lost 7 bases to trimming and J lost 4 bases, with 10 bases between them. Germline values: CDR1 SQVTM, CDR2 ANQGSEA. This CDR3 has 11 residues. CDR3 protein: CSADGIYGYTF. The CDR3 nucleotides are TGCAGCGCGGACGGCATCTATGGCTACACCTTC.

A single count supports this clone. The chain carries TRBV4-3 and TRBJ2-7, with a tentative D call TRBD2 (5 bases). V lost 4 bases and J lost 2, with 12 bases in between. CDR3 length: 14 amino acids. Per the germline V gene, CDR1 is LGHNA and CDR2 is YSLEER. CDR3 sequence reads: CASSPDRGAYEQYF. The DNA for the CDR3 is TGCGCCAGCAGCCCCGACCGGGGTGCCTACGAGCAGTACTTC.

The chain has TRBV7-9 and TRBJ2-7; D uncertain. Per germline, CDR1 SEHNR and CDR2 FQNEAQ (reference sequence). V was shortened by 2 bases and J by 3 bases, with 5 bases between the two germline ends. The CDR3 runs 12 residues. Written as DNA, the CDR3 is TGTGCCAGCAGCTTAAACGGCTACGAGCAGTACTTC. Its protein product is CASSLNGYEQYF.